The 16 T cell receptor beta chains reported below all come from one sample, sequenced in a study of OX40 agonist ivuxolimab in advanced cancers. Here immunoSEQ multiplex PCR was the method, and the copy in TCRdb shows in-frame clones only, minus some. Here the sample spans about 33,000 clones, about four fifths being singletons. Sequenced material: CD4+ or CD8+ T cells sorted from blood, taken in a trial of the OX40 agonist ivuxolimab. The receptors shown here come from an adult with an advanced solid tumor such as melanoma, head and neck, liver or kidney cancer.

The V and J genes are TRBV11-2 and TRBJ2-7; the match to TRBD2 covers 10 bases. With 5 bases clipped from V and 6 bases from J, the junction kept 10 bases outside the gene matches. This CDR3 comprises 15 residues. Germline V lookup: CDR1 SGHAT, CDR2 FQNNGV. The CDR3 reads CASSTPGTSDIEQYF. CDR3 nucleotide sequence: TGTGCCAGCAGCACTCCCGGGACTAGCGACATCGAGCAGTACTTC.

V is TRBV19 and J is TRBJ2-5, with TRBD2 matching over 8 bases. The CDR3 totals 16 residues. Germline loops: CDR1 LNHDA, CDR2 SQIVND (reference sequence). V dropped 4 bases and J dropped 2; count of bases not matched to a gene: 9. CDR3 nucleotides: TGTGCCAGTAGTACTAGGATAGCGGGGTTTCAAGAGACCCAGTACTTC. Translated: CASSTRIAGFQETQYF.

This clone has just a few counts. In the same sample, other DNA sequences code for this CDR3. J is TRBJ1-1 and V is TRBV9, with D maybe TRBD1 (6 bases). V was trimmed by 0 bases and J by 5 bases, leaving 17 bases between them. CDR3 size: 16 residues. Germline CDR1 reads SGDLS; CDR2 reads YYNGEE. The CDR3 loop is CASSVGSGGAWTEAFF. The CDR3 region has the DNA TGTGCCAGCAGCGTAGGATCGGGGGGCGCGTGGACTGAAGCTTTCTTT.

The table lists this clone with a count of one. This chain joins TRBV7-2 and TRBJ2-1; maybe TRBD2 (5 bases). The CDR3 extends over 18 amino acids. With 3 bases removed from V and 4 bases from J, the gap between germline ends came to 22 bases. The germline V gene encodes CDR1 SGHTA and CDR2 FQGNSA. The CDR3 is CASSFYPTRAGPYNEQFF. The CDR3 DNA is TGTGCCAGCAGCTTCTACCCCACGAGGGCCGGGCCATACAATGAGCAGTTCTTC.

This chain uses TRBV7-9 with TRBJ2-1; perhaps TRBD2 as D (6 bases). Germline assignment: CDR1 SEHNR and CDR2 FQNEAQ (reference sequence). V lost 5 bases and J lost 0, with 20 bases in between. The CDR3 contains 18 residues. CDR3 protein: CASSGHSGLVSSYNEQFF. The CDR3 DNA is TGTGCCAGCAGCGGACATTCGGGACTCGTCAGCTCCTACAATGAGCAGTTCTTC.

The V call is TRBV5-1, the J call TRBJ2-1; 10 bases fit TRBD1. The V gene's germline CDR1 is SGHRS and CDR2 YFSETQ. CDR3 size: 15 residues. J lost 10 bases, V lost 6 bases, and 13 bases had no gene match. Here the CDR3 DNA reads TGCGCCAGCACGAATCCGGGACAGGGGCTGAACGAGCAGTTCTTC. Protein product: CASTNPGQGLNEQFF. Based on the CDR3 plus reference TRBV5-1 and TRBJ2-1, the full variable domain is KAGVTQTPRYLIKTRGQQVTLSCSPISGHRSVSWYQQTPGQGLQFLFEYFSETQRNKGNFPGRFSGRQFSNSRSEMNVSTLELGDSALYLCASTNPGQGLNEQFFGPGTRLTVL.

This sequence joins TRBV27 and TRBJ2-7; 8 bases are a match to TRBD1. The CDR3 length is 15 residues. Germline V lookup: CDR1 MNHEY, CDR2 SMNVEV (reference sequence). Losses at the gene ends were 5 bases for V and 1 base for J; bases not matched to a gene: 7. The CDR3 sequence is CASSPSRQGSYEQYF. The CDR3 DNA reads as TGTGCCAGCAGTCCCTCTCGACAGGGGTCCTACGAGCAGTACTTC.

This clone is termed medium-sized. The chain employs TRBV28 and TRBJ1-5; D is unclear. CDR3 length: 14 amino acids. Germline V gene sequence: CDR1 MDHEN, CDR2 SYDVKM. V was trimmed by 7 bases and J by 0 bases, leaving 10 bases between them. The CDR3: CASKFPISNQPQHF. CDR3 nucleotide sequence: TGTGCCAGCAAGTTTCCCATTAGCAATCAGCCCCAGCATTTT.

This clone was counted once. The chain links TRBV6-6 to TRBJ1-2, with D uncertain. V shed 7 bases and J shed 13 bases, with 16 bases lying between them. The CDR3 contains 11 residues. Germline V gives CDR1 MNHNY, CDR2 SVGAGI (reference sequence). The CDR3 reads CASTSSPGPTF. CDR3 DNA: TGTGCCAGCACCTCTTCTCCGGGTCCCACCTTC.

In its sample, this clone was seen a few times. The CDR3 bases are TGTGCCAGCAGCCGCGGACAGGCCTGGGGAGGGACTGAAGCTTTCTTT. This gives the protein CASSRGQAWGGTEAFF. This chain uses TRBV5-5 with TRBJ1-1; 7 bases agree with TRBD1. Germline V CDR1 and CDR2: SGHKS, YYEKEE (reference sequence). V lost 4 bases and J lost 5; bases outside the gene matches: 14. The CDR3 runs to 16 residues.

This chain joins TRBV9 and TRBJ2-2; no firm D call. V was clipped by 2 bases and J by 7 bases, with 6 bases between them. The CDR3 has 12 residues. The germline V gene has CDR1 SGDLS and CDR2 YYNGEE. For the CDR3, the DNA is TGTGCCAGCAGCGTTGGCGGCGGGGAGCTGTTTTTT. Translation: CASSVGGGELFF.

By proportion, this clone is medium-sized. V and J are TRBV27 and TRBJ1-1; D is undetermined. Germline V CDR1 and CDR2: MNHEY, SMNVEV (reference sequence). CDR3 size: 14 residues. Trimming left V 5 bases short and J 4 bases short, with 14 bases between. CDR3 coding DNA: TGTGCCAGCAGTCCCATCGGACGGAGCACTGAAGCTTTCTTT. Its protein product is CASSPIGRSTEAFF.

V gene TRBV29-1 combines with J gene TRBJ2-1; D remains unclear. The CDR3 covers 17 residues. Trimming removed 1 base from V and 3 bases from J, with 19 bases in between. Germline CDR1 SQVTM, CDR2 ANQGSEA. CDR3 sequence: CSVEGASTSTHYNEQFF. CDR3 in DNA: TGCAGCGTTGAAGGAGCGAGCACTTCAACCCACTACAATGAGCAGTTCTTC.

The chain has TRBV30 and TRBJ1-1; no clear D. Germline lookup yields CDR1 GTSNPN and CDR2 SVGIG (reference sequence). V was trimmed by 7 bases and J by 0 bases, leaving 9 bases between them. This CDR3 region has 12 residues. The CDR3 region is CASIAMNTEAFF. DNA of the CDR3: TGTGCCTCCATCGCGATGAACACTGAAGCTTTCTTT.

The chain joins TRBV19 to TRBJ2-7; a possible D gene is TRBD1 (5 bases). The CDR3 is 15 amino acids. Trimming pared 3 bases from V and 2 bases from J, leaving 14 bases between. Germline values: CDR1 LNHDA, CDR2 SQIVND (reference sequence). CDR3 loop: CASSMGGAETYEQYF. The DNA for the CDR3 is TGTGCCAGTAGTATGGGTGGGGCAGAAACCTACGAGCAGTACTTC. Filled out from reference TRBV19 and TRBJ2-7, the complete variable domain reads DGGITQSPKYLFRKEGQNVTLSCEQNLNHDAMYWYRQDPGQGLRLIYYSQIVNDFQKGDIAEGYSVSREKKESFPLTVTSAQKNPTAFYLCASSMGGAETYEQYFGPGTRLTVT.

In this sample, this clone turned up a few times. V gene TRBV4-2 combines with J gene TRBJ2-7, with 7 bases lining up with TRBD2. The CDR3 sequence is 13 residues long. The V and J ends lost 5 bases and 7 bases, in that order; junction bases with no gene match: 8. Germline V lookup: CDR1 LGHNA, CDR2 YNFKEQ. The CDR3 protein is CASSWAASGEQYF. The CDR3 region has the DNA TGTGCCAGCAGCTGGGCCGCTAGCGGTGAGCAGTACTTC.